One sample yielded the 32 T cell receptor beta chains listed below, sequenced in a study of blood T cell repertoires in COVID-19. Produced via immunoSEQ multiplex PCR; TCRdb's table is partial and in-frame only. This table has over 150,000 clones, about 87% appearing once. The sequenced material came from peripheral blood. Receptors originate from a woman between 65 and 79 years old with COVID-19, enrolled during active disease.

The chain uses TRBV7-9 and TRBJ1-2, with a tentative D call TRBD1 (6 bases). The V and J ends lost 5 bases and 2 bases respectively, with 12 bases between them. CDR1 and CDR2 (germline): SEHNR, FQNEAQ (reference sequence). The CDR3 is made up of 14 amino acids. The CDR3 region is CASSPLGANYGYTF. The CDR3 DNA sequence: TGTGCCAGCAGCCCCCTGGGGGCCAACTATGGCTACACCTTC.

The V gene is TRBV11-2, the J gene TRBJ2-3, with 10 bases that match TRBD2. The CDR3 sequence is 16 residues long. The germline CDR1 and CDR2 sequences are SGHAT and FQNNGV. J lost 3 bases, V lost 5 bases, and 8 bases had no gene match. CDR3 bases: TGTGCCAGCAGCATTGGGACTAGCGCTCGAACAGATACGCAGTATTTT. Translating it yields CASSIGTSARTDTQYF.

V is TRBV19 and J is TRBJ1-6; TRBD1 aligns across 7 bases. Trimming cost V 1 base and J 7 bases; bases outside gene matches: 7. The CDR3 length is 16 residues. CDR1 is LNHDA, CDR2 SQIVND, per germline (reference sequence). Here the CDR3 reads CASSIGTGAFNSPLHF. DNA of the CDR3: TGTGCCAGTAGTATAGGGACAGGTGCCTTCAATTCACCCCTCCACTTT.

The chain is built from TRBV2 and TRBJ1-4; 7 bases line up with TRBD1. The germline V gene encodes CDR1 SNHLY and CDR2 FYNNEI. V dropped 2 bases and J dropped 8; count of bases not matched to a gene: 5. This CDR3 comprises 14 residues. CDR3 in DNA: TGTGCCAGCAGTGAAATGCAGGGGGGAGAAAAACTGTTTTTT. Protein: CASSEMQGGEKLFF.

DNA of the CDR3: TGCGCCAGCAGCTTGGGCGGAATTCACCATGGCTACACCTTC. Translated, it gives CASSLGGIHHGYTF. The genes are TRBV5-1 and TRBJ1-2, with D hard to call. The CDR3 is 14 amino acids. V lost 0 bases to trimming and J lost 6 bases, with 12 bases between them. Looked up from germline, CDR1 is SGHRS and CDR2 is YFSETQ.

CDR3 nucleotide sequence: TGTGCCAGCAGTGAATTTCATTATAATTCACCCCTCCACTTT. It codes for CASSEFHYNSPLHF. The gene calls are TRBV6-1 and TRBJ1-6, with unresolved D. V dropped 2 bases and J dropped 4 bases, with 6 bases sitting between them. Germline V gene sequence: CDR1 MNHNS, CDR2 SASEGT. The CDR3 spans 14 residues.

V and J are TRBV5-1 and TRBJ1-5, with a possible D match to TRBD1 (5 bases). CDR1 is SGHRS and CDR2 is YFSETQ in the germline V gene. This CDR3 spans 14 amino acids. Deletions cut 4 bases from V and 6 bases from J, with 14 bases between. CDR3 nucleotides: TGCGCCAGCAGCCCCCAGGGAAAGGGTCAGCCCCAGCATTTT. Residues: CASSPQGKGQPQHF. Full variable domain (missing parts from reference TRBV5-1 and TRBJ1-5): KAGVTQTPRYLIKTRGQQVTLSCSPISGHRSVSWYQQTPGQGLQFLFEYFSETQRNKGNFPGRFSGRQFSNSRSEMNVSTLELGDSALYLCASSPQGKGQPQHFGDGTRLSIL.

Only one count was recorded for this clone. This rearrangement joins TRBV3-1 (or the pseudogene TRBV3-2) to TRBJ2-5, with D possibly matching TRBD2 (5 bases). Per the germline V gene, CDR1 is LGHDT and CDR2 is YNNKEL (reference sequence). The CDR3 is made up of 14 amino acids. V was trimmed by 4 bases and J by 4 bases, leaving 13 bases between them. CDR3 in DNA: TGTGCCAGCAGCCTCCCAGGTGAGGGAGAGACCCAGTACTTC. Protein: CASSLPGEGETQYF.

J is TRBJ2-3 and V is TRBV18; maybe TRBD2 (5 bases). V was trimmed by 2 bases and J by 6 bases, leaving 15 bases between them. This CDR3 has 15 amino acids. In germline, CDR1 is KGHSH, CDR2 LQKENI. CDR3 amino acids: CASSPGPRRGDTQYF. The CDR3 nucleotides read TGTGCCAGCTCACCAGGACCACGGCGAGGGGATACGCAGTATTTT.

The chain has TRBV4-1 and TRBJ1-4; TRBD1 matches at 9 bases. CDR1 MGHRA and CDR2 YSYEKL come from the germline V gene. Trimming at V came to 2 bases and at J to 7 bases, leaving 5 bases not matched to a gene. The CDR3 totals 15 residues. CDR3 sequence reads: CASSQTGTGTEKLFF. For the CDR3, the DNA is TGCGCCAGCAGCCAAACCGGGACAGGGACTGAAAAACTGTTTTTT.

This clone was seen once. The chain carries TRBV3-1 (or the pseudogene TRBV3-2) and TRBJ1-1; unclear D gene. Deletions cut 5 bases from V and 10 bases from J, with 11 bases between. The CDR3 sequence is 11 residues long. Germline V gives CDR1 LGHDT, CDR2 YNNKEL (reference sequence). CDR3 nucleotides: TGTGCCAGCAGCTTCCCTGAGATAGCTTTCTTT. It is translated as CASSFPEIAFF.

This chain connects TRBV2 to TRBJ1-2, with D possibly being TRBD1 (5 bases). CDR1 is SNHLY and CDR2 is FYNNEI in the germline V gene. V was cut by 6 bases and J by 7 bases, with 24 bases left in between. The CDR3 has 16 residues. CDR3 bases: TGTGCCAGCAGGGAAAGGGGTGGCCTGGATATCTCTGGCTACACCTTC. Translation: CASRERGGLDISGYTF.

The chain uses TRBV27 and TRBJ2-3, with D tentatively TRBD2 (6 bases). CDR1 is MNHEY and CDR2 is SMNVEV in the germline V gene (reference sequence). CDR3 length: 14 amino acids. Between the trimmed V and J ends, which lost 2 bases and 2 bases, there was a span of 8 bases. CDR3 residues: CASSLGGFTDTQYF. The CDR3 coding sequence is TGTGCCAGCAGTTTAGGGGGGTTCACAGATACGCAGTATTTT.

J is TRBJ1-5 and V is TRBV30; 7 bases match TRBD1. Unmatched junction bases numbered 5, after V lost 3 bases and J lost 6 bases. The CDR3 sequence is 13 residues long. Germline-derived CDR1 and CDR2 are GTSNPN and SVGIG (reference sequence). CDR3 region: CAWRAGGSQPQHF. The CDR3 DNA reads TGTGCCTGGAGGGCAGGGGGGTCTCAGCCCCAGCATTTT.

The V gene is TRBV27, the J gene TRBJ1-1; a possible D gene is TRBD1 (6 bases). The length of the CDR3 is 15 residues. The germline V gene has CDR1 MNHEY and CDR2 SMNVEV (reference sequence). The ends were cut back, 5 bases at V and 4 bases at J, with 17 bases in the middle. The CDR3 protein is CASSRPGASSTEAFF. The CDR3 nucleotides read TGTGCCAGCAGTAGACCAGGGGCCTCGAGCACTGAAGCTTTCTTT.

The V call is TRBV3-1 (or the pseudogene TRBV3-2), the J call TRBJ2-5, with 8 nucleotides matching TRBD2. The CDR3 runs 15 residues. J was trimmed by 0 bases and V by 2 bases; bases with no gene match: 2. Germline assignment: CDR1 LGHDT and CDR2 YNNKEL (reference sequence). CDR3 protein: CASSQYGGDQETQYF. The DNA for the CDR3 is TGTGCCAGCAGCCAATACGGGGGGGACCAAGAGACCCAGTACTTC.

The gene calls are TRBV6-1 and TRBJ2-3; D possibly corresponds to TRBD1 (6 bases). V lost 3 bases and J lost 1, with 14 bases in between. The germline gives CDR1 MNHNS, CDR2 SASEGT. This CDR3 is 16 amino acids long. The DNA of the CDR3 is TGTGCCAGCAGTGAGACACAGGGTGGCGGCACAGATACGCAGTATTTT. Its protein is CASSETQGGGTDTQYF.

The chain combines TRBV6-6 with TRBJ1-5; 10 bases are shared with TRBD1. The CDR3 runs to 15 residues. Germline assignment: CDR1 MNHNY and CDR2 SVGAGI (reference sequence). V gave up 6 bases and J gave up 3 bases; unmatched junction bases: 5. The CDR3 protein is CASRRTGGYNQPQHF. Written as DNA, the CDR3 is TGTGCCAGCAGAAGGACAGGGGGGTACAATCAGCCCCAGCATTTT.

The rearrangement links TRBV7-9 to TRBJ1-2, with TRBD1 matching over 10 bases. J lost 8 bases, V lost 5 bases, and 8 bases had no gene match. This CDR3 comprises 14 residues. Germline CDR1 reads SEHNR; CDR2 reads FQNEAQ (reference sequence). The CDR3 protein is CASSIDRGREGYTF. In DNA, the CDR3 is TGTGCCAGCAGCATCGACAGGGGGCGAGAAGGCTACACCTTC.

The chain recombines TRBV6-6 with TRBJ1-3, with TRBD1 matching 10 bases. V was pared by 7 bases and J by 3 bases, with 3 bases of the junction left unmatched. The germline V gene has CDR1 MNHNY and CDR2 SVGAGI (reference sequence). This CDR3 is built from 14 residues. The CDR3 coding sequence is TGTGCCAGCATCGACAGGGGGCTTGGAAACACCATATATTTT. Translated, it gives CASIDRGLGNTIYF.

This chain connects TRBV5-1 to TRBJ2-3, with 13 bases lining up with TRBD2. Germline loops: CDR1 SGHRS, CDR2 YFSETQ. The ends lost 1 base at V and 4 bases at J; junction bases unmatched: 6. The CDR3 runs 17 residues. For the CDR3, the DNA is TGCGCCAGCAGCTTGCCCTCGGGACTAGCGGGGTCAGATACGCAGTATTTT. Translating gives CASSLPSGLAGSDTQYF.

The chain carries TRBV7-9 and TRBJ2-2, with a weak D call TRBD1 (6 bases). V gave up 5 bases and J gave up 7 bases, with 14 bases separating them. Germline V gene lookup returns CDR1 SEHNR and CDR2 FQNEAQ (reference sequence). The CDR3 covers 14 residues. The CDR3 loop is CASSPTGLGGELFF. The CDR3 nucleotides are TGTGCCAGCAGCCCCACAGGGCTCGGCGGGGAGCTGTTTTTT.

The J gene is TRBJ2-1, the V gene TRBV5-1, with no clear D. The germline V gene encodes CDR1 SGHRS and CDR2 YFSETQ. The CDR3 contains 14 residues. The V end lost 0 bases, the J end lost 1 base, and 5 bases lay between the germline ends. CDR3 DNA: TGCGCCAGCAGCTTGGTGAGTTCCTACAATGAGCAGTTCTTC. Protein: CASSLVSSYNEQFF.

The chain couples TRBV7-8 to TRBJ1-1, with a tentative D call TRBD1 (6 bases). V dropped 4 bases and J dropped 6 bases, with 12 bases sitting between them. Germline V lookup: CDR1 SGHVS, CDR2 FQNEAQ. This CDR3 comprises 13 residues. CDR3: CASSSWTASEAFF. The CDR3 bases are TGTGCCAGCAGCTCTTGGACAGCCTCTGAAGCTTTCTTT. Full variable domain (outside the CDR3, taken from reference TRBV7-8 and TRBJ1-1): GAGVSQSPRYKVAKRGQDVALRCDPISGHVSLFWYQQALGQGPEFLTYFQNEAQLDKSGLPSDRFFAERPEGSVSTLKIQRTQQEDSAVYLCASSSWTASEAFFGQGTRLTVV.

V gene TRBV7-6 combines with J gene TRBJ2-7; 7 bases agree with TRBD1. The V segment lost 4 bases and the J segment 5 bases; nucleotides outside the gene matches: 14. The germline V gene encodes CDR1 SGHVS and CDR2 FNYEAQ. CDR3 size: 16 residues. The chain's CDR3 is CASSSLSGTGANEQYF. CDR3 DNA sequence: TGTGCCAGCAGCTCTCTCTCGGGAACAGGGGCCAACGAGCAGTACTTC.

The rearrangement links TRBV6-1 to TRBJ1-2, with D possibly TRBD1 on 5 matching bases. Germline V gene lookup returns CDR1 MNHNS and CDR2 SASEGT. The CDR3 runs to 17 residues. Trimming shortened V by 4 bases and J by 5 bases, and 23 bases separated the two germline ends. The CDR3 nucleotides are TGTGCCAGCAGTGTCATCCGAGGCGGGGGTGCCGATTATGGCTACACCTTC. Protein sequence: CASSVIRGGGADYGYTF.

The gene calls are TRBV4-1 and TRBJ2-2; 8 bases align to TRBD2. J lost 6 bases, V lost 2 bases, and 8 bases had no gene match. This CDR3 has 16 residues. CDR1 is MGHRA and CDR2 is YSYEKL in the germline V gene. The CDR3 nucleotides read TGCGCCAGCAGCCAATCCATCGGACTAGCTCCCGGGGAGCTGTTTTTT. Translation: CASSQSIGLAPGELFF.

V gene TRBV7-2 combines with J gene TRBJ1-2; TRBD1 matches 9 bases. The CDR3 loop spans 14 amino acids. Trimming removed 5 bases from V and 7 bases from J; junction bases left unmatched: 8. The germline gives CDR1 SGHTA, CDR2 FQGNSA. CDR3 protein: CASSAQDRGSGYTF. The CDR3 bases are TGTGCCAGCAGCGCCCAGGACAGGGGATCTGGCTACACCTTC.

The J gene is TRBJ1-1, the V gene TRBV2; no firm D call. Trimming removed 7 bases at V and 2 bases at J, with 14 bases between. Looked up from germline, CDR1 is SNHLY and CDR2 is FYNNEI. The CDR3 spans 14 residues. The chain's CDR3 is CASNIKAGNTEAFF. The CDR3 DNA reads as TGTGCCAGCAACATAAAGGCGGGTAACACTGAAGCTTTCTTT.

The sample holds one count of this clone. The chain combines TRBV2 with TRBJ2-3; the D is unclear. CDR3 size: 19 residues. V was pared by 5 bases and J by 0 bases, with 24 bases between. Germline CDR1 and CDR2: SNHLY and FYNNEI. The CDR3 sequence: CASSYQIPFSPYSTDTQYF. The CDR3 region has the DNA TGTGCCAGCAGTTATCAGATCCCCTTTAGCCCCTATAGCACAGATACGCAGTATTTT.

The V and J genes are TRBV28 and TRBJ1-2, with D tentatively TRBD1 (5 bases). The germline V and J ends were trimmed by 3 bases and 7 bases, with 15 bases remaining between them. There are 14 residues in the CDR3. The V gene's germline CDR1 is MDHEN and CDR2 SYDVKM. The CDR3 DNA reads TGTGCCAGCAGTTTTGGCCGGGGGGAGGCTGGCTACACCTTC. It translates to CASSFGRGEAGYTF.

V is TRBV5-6 and J is TRBJ1-1; D is unresolved. Germline loops: CDR1 SGHDT, CDR2 YYEEEE. V shed 5 bases and J shed 7 bases, with 18 bases lying between them. The CDR3 consists of 14 residues. In DNA form, the CDR3 reads TGTGCCAGCAGTAGGCGGCAGCCTCCTAGTGAAGCTTTCTTT. Protein product: CASSRRQPPSEAFF.